The sequence of this T cell receptor beta chain was determined in a study of blood T cell repertoires in COVID-19. In the original analysis: By means of reference gene primer amplification, nucleated cell counts were estimated. Only in-frame clones appear in the TCRdb table, and some are missing; sequencing was by immunoSEQ multiplex PCR. The DNA was the basis for D and trimming; V, J and clone size are from that table. The sample includes 200,000 to 250,000 clones, 70% to 90% of them seen just once. The CDR3 extends over 15 amino acids. In germline, CDR1 is SGHVS, CDR2 FNYEAQ. V was cut by 10 bases and J by 0 bases, with 16 bases left in between.

The gene calls are TRBV7-6 and TRBJ1-3; tentative D call: TRBD1 (5 bases). This TCR came from a woman aged 18 to 35 who had recovered from COVID-19. The sample consisted of peripheral blood. The chain's CDR3 is CATGAALYSGNTIYF. The CDR3 nucleotides are TGTGCCACTGGGGCAGCCCTTTACTCTGGAAACACCATATATTTT. Based on the CDR3 plus reference TRBV7-6 and TRBJ1-3, the full variable domain is GAGVSQSPRYKVTKRGQDVALRCDPISGHVSLYWYRQALGQGPEFLTYFNYEAQQDKSGLPNDRFSAERPEGSISTLTIQRTEQRDSAMYRCATGAALYSGNTIYFGEGSWLTVV.